These 15 T cell receptor beta chains came from one sample sequenced in a study of blood T cell repertoires in COVID-19. Only in-frame clones appear in the TCRdb table, and some are missing; sequencing was by immunoSEQ multiplex PCR. Of around 250,000 clones in the sample, roughly 89% were seen once. What was sequenced was peripheral blood. Receptor source: a man in his thirties or forties who had recovered from COVID-19.

V usage is TRBV14 and J usage is TRBJ1-1, with 9 bases matching TRBD1. The CDR3 runs 14 residues. The V gene end was trimmed by 2 bases and the J gene end by 11 bases; junction bases not matched to a gene: 9. In germline, CDR1 is SGHDN, CDR2 FVKESK. The CDR3 sequence is CASSQNNRGHVAFF. The DNA for the CDR3 is TGTGCCAGCAGCCAAAATAACAGGGGGCATGTGGCTTTCTTT.

Of note for this clone: One junction end does not reproduce the germline sequence, and a read error may be involved. V is TRBV11-2 and J is TRBJ2-7; TRBD1 agrees at 10 bases. The CDR3 is 13 residues long. From germline, CDR1 is SGHAT and CDR2 FQNNGV. The CDR3 spells CASSLVLKGDRGF. CDR3 nucleotide sequence: TGTGCCAGCAGCTTGGTACTGAAGGGGGACAGGGGCTTC.

This chain links TRBV19 with TRBJ2-7, with D maybe TRBD1 (6 bases). V gave up 5 bases and J gave up 6 bases, with 23 bases separating them. Germline values: CDR1 LNHDA, CDR2 SQIVND (reference sequence). This CDR3 region has 16 residues. The CDR3 region is CASSPVRQVLGREQYF. The DNA for the CDR3 is TGTGCCAGTAGTCCGGTAAGACAGGTCCTCGGTCGCGAGCAGTACTTC. The whole variable domain, remainder taken from reference TRBV19 and TRBJ2-7, is DGGITQSPKYLFRKEGQNVTLSCEQNLNHDAMYWYRQDPGQGLRLIYYSQIVNDFQKGDIAEGYSVSREKKESFPLTVTSAQKNPTAFYLCASSPVRQVLGREQYFGPGTRLTVT.

The chain joins TRBV7-2 to TRBJ1-2; D remains ambiguous. V gave up 5 bases and J gave up 4 bases, with 20 bases separating them. This CDR3 is built from 16 residues. Germline values: CDR1 SGHTA, CDR2 FQGNSA. DNA of the CDR3: TGTGCCAGCAGCCCCCAAACAGCCACCTACGTCTATGGCTACACCTTC. Its protein is CASSPQTATYVYGYTF.

This rearrangement joins TRBV6-4 to TRBJ1-2; D remains unclear. Germline V gene sequence: CDR1 MRHNA, CDR2 SNTAGT. The CDR3 covers 16 residues. Trimming shortened V by 3 bases and J by 6 bases, and 20 bases separated the two germline ends. The CDR3 sequence is CASSDTRRVGKDGYTF. The DNA of the CDR3 is TGTGCCAGCAGTGATACTCGGAGGGTTGGGAAGGATGGCTACACCTTC.

This sequence joins TRBV3-1 (or the pseudogene TRBV3-2) and TRBJ2-7; 11 nucleotides match TRBD2. The CDR3 length is 15 residues. From germline, CDR1 is LGHDT and CDR2 YNNKEL (reference sequence). J was trimmed by 2 bases and V by 4 bases; bases with no gene match: 4. CDR3 region: CASSPSGGQTYEQYF. DNA for the CDR3: TGTGCCAGCAGCCCTAGCGGGGGGCAAACCTACGAGCAGTACTTC.

V usage is TRBV5-1 and J usage is TRBJ2-5; 8 positions match TRBD2. This CDR3 region has 18 residues. V lost 0 bases and J lost 2; bases outside the gene matches: 12. Germline-derived CDR1 and CDR2 are SGHRS and YFSETQ. This CDR3 is CASSLGRGALLGQETQYF. The CDR3, as DNA: TGCGCCAGCAGCTTGGGGCGGGGGGCCCTTTTGGGACAAGAGACCCAGTACTTC.

The chain joins TRBV5-4 to TRBJ2-1; no clear D. The CDR3 has 15 amino acids. V dropped 2 bases and J dropped 4 bases, with 13 bases sitting between them. Germline V gene data show CDR1 as SGHNT and CDR2 as YYREEE (reference sequence). The CDR3 sequence is CASSFALEWYNEQFF. In nucleotides, the CDR3 is TGTGCCAGCAGCTTCGCCCTCGAGTGGTACAATGAGCAGTTCTTC.

This chain uses TRBV12-3 or TRBV12-4 with TRBJ2-7; tentatively, D is TRBD1 (6 bases). V lost 4 bases, J lost 3 bases, and 7 bases lay in between. CDR3 size: 12 residues. The CDR3, as DNA: TGTGCCAGCAGTTGGACAGACTACGAGCAGTACTTC. It translates to CASSWTDYEQYF.

The rearrangement uses TRBV5-6 and TRBJ2-5, with 12 bases lining up with TRBD2. The CDR3 totals 18 residues. V shed 4 bases, J shed 5 bases, and the junction held 15 bases outside the gene matches. Per germline, CDR1 SGHDT and CDR2 YYEEEE. The CDR3 loop is CASSLDLAGGRLWETQYF. DNA for the CDR3: TGTGCCAGCAGCCTCGATCTAGCGGGGGGGCGCCTATGGGAGACCCAGTACTTC.

This rearrangement joins TRBV18 to TRBJ1-1; 7 bases align to TRBD1. V shed 4 bases and J 8 bases; nucleotides not matched to a gene: 10. Germline V lookup: CDR1 KGHSH, CDR2 LQKENI. The CDR3 has 14 amino acids. This CDR3 is CASSRNRGSEEAFF. As DNA, the CDR3 is TGTGCCAGCTCACGAAACAGGGGTTCAGAGGAAGCTTTCTTT. Filled out from reference TRBV18 and TRBJ1-1, the complete variable domain reads NAGVMQNPRHLVRRRGQEARLRCSPMKGHSHVYWYRQLPEEGLKFMVYLQKENIIDESGMPKERFSAEFPKEGPSILRIQQVVRGDSAAYFCASSRNRGSEEAFFGQGTRLTVV.

This chain links TRBV5-1 with TRBJ2-5; D is unclear. CDR3 length: 14 amino acids. The germline gives CDR1 SGHRS, CDR2 YFSETQ. V dropped 4 bases and J dropped 1 base, with 11 bases sitting between them. The CDR3 DNA sequence: TGCGCCAGCAGCACGGGTAGGAGCCAAGAGACCCAGTACTTC. Its protein product is CASSTGRSQETQYF.

V and J are TRBV6-4 and TRBJ1-1; D is uncertain. Germline CDR1 MRHNA, CDR2 SNTAGT. The CDR3 covers 13 residues. Trimming removed 4 bases from V and 7 bases from J, with 13 bases in between. This CDR3 is CASSGAPLGEAFF. The CDR3 nucleotides read TGTGCCAGCAGTGGTGCACCCCTCGGTGAAGCTTTCTTT.

This rearrangement joins TRBV19 to TRBJ1-5; D ambiguous. Trimming stripped 7 bases from V and 4 bases from J, with 29 bases between. This CDR3 is built from 19 residues. Germline CDR1 reads LNHDA; CDR2 reads SQIVND (reference sequence). CDR3 residues: CASTDNRGGMRAVNQPQHF. The DNA for the CDR3 is TGTGCCAGTACCGATAACCGCGGAGGTATGAGGGCGGTGAATCAGCCCCAGCATTTT.

The chain employs TRBV3-1 (or the pseudogene TRBV3-2) and TRBJ2-2; 12 bases are a match to TRBD1. V lost 1 base and J lost 4; bases outside the gene matches: 4. Germline loops: CDR1 LGHDT, CDR2 YNNKEL (reference sequence). CDR3 size: 17 residues. The CDR3 spells CASSQVAGQGATGELFF. DNA for the CDR3: TGTGCCAGCAGCCAAGTCGCGGGACAGGGGGCCACCGGGGAGCTGTTTTTT.